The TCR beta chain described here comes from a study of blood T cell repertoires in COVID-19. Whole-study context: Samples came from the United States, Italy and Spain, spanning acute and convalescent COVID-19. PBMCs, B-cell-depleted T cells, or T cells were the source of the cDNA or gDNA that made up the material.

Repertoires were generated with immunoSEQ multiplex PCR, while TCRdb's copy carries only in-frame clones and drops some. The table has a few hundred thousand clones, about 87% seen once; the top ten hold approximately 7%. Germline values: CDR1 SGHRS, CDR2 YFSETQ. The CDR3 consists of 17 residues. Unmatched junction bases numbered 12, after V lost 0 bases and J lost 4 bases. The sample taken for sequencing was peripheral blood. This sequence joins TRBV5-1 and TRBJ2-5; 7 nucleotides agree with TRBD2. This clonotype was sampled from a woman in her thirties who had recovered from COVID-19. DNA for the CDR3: TGCGCCAGCAGCTTGGTTGGTGGACTAGGACGAGGAGAGACCCAGTACTTC. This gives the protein CASSLVGGLGRGETQYF. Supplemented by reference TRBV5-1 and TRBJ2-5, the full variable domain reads KAGVTQTPRYLIKTRGQQVTLSCSPISGHRSVSWYQQTPGQGLQFLFEYFSETQRNKGNFPGRFSGRQFSNSRSEMNVSTLELGDSALYLCASSLVGGLGRGETQYFGPGTRLLVL.